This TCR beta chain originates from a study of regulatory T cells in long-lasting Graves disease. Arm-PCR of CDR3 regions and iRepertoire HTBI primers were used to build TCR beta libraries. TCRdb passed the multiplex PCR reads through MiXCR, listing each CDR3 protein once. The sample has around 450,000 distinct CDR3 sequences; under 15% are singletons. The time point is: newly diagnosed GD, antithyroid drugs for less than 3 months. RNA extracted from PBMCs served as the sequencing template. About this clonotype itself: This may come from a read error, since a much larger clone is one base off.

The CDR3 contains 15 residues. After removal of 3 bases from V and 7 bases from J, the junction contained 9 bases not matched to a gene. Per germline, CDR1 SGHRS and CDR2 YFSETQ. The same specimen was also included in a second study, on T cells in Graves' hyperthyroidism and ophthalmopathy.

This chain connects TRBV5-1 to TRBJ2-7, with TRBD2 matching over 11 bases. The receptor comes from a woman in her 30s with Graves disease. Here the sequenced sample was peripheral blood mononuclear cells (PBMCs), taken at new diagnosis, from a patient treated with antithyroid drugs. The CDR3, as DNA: TGCGCCAGCAGCTCTAGCGGGAGGCCGGGTGATGAGCAGTACTTC. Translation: CASSSSGRPGDEQYF. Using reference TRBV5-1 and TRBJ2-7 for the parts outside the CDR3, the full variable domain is KAGVTQTPRYLIKTRGQQVTLSCSPISGHRSVSWYQQTPGQGLQFLFEYFSETQRNKGNFPGRFSGRQFSNSRSEMNVSTLELGDSALYLCASSSSGRPGDEQYFGPGTRLTVT.